This T cell receptor beta chain was recorded in a study of blood T cell repertoires in COVID-19. Study-level information: Collection of acute and convalescent COVID-19 samples took place in the United States, Italy and Spain. T cells, B-cell-depleted T cells, or PBMCs supplied cDNA or gDNA.

This clone was detected a few times. From germline, CDR1 is LNHDA and CDR2 SQIVND (reference sequence). CDR3 length: 17 amino acids. The germline V and J ends were trimmed by 3 bases and 2 bases, with 14 bases remaining between them. Authors' processing steps: The authors estimated nucleated cell counts from reference gene primer amplification. Sequenced by immunoSEQ multiplex PCR; TCRdb stores in-frame clones only, minus some. D and trimming were read from the DNA, whereas the V and J calls and clone size are those reported in that table. The table records about 160,000 clones, around 81% of them present only once.

This rearrangement joins TRBV19 to TRBJ2-6; maybe TRBD2 (7 bases). Material for sequencing was peripheral blood. This receptor was obtained from a man aged 65 to 79 who had recovered from COVID-19. CDR3 residues: CASSMRGRAAGANVLTF. The CDR3 DNA is TGTGCCAGTAGTATGAGGGGGAGGGCCGCTGGGGCCAACGTCCTGACTTTC.